A selection of T cell receptor beta chains follows, all from one sample in a study of control samples from healthy donors and cancer patients. The repertoire was sequenced with immunoSEQ multiplex PCR; TCRdb's copy has only in-frame clones and lacks some. This table has more than 85,000 clones, around 89% appearing once. The specimen was PBMCs. The source is a woman aged 55-75 years with lung cancer. The CDR3 runs from the conserved cysteine through the conserved F or W. The D gene is left open where the match is weak. Clone size is shown for a subset of rows, as once, few, many or a class of expanded clone.

size: -; D: -; J: TRBJ2-2; V: TRBV5-8; DNA: TGTGCCAGCAGCCCCCTGGAGGGGGACACCGGGGAGCTGTTTTTT; CDR3: CASSPLEGDTGELFF
size: -; D: TRBD1; J: TRBJ1-5; V: TRBV9; DNA: TGTGCCAGCAGCGCTACAGGGGGCCATCAGCCCCAGCATTTT; CDR3: CASSATGGHQPQHF
size: -; D: TRBD1; J: TRBJ2-7; V: TRBV7-7; DNA: TGTGCTAGCAGCCCGGGACAGGGGATTTCCTACGAGCAGTACTTC; CDR3: CASSPGQGISYEQYF
size: -; D: -; J: TRBJ1-1; V: TRBV28; DNA: TGTGCCAGCAGGATCAGCGTGAACACTGAAGCTTTCTTT; CDR3: CASRISVNTEAFF
size: once; D: TRBD1; J: TRBJ2-5; V: TRBV30; DNA: TGTGCCTGGAGCCTTCCCGGGGGCAGGGGGCGAGAGACCCAGTACTTC; CDR3: CAWSLPGGRGRETQYF
size: -; D: -; J: TRBJ2-2; V: TRBV3-1/TRBV3-2; DNA: TGTGCCAGCAGCCAAGATACGACGACCGGGGAGCTGTTTTTT; CDR3: CASSQDTTTGELFF
size: -; D: TRBD1; J: TRBJ1-5; V: TRBV28; DNA: TGTGCCAGCATTCTACAGGGGGCAAATCAGCCCCAGCATTTT; CDR3: CASILQGANQPQHF
size: -; D: TRBD1; J: TRBJ1-1; V: TRBV6-5; DNA: TGTGCCAGCAGTTACTCCGGACAGGGTAATATGGCTTTCTTT; CDR3: CASSYSGQGNMAFF
size: -; D: -; J: TRBJ1-1; V: TRBV20-1; DNA: TGCAGTGCTAGTCGCACAATTCAAAACACTGAAGCTTTCTTT; CDR3: CSASRTIQNTEAFF
size: -; D: -; J: TRBJ1-2; V: TRBV19; DNA: TGTGCCAGTAGTGTTTCGGACAGTGGCTACACCTTC; CDR3: CASSVSDSGYTF